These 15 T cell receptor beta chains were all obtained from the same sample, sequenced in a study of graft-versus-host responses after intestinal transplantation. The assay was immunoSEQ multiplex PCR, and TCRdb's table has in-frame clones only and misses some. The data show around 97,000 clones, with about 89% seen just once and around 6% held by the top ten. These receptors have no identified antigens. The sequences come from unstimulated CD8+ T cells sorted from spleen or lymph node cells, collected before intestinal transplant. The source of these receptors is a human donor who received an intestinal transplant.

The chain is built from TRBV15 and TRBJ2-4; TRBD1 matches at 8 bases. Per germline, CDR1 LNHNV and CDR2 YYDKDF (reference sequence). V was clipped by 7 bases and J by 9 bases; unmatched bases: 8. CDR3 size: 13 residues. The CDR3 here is CATNPGQEVIQYF. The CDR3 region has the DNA TGTGCCACCAACCCGGGACAGGAGGTCATTCAGTACTTC.

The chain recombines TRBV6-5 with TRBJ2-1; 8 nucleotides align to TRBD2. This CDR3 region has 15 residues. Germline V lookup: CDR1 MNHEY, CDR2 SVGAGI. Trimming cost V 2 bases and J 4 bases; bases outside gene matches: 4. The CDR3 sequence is CASSYGRGGYNEQFF. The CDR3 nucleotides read TGTGCCAGCAGTTACGGCCGCGGGGGGTACAATGAGCAGTTCTTC.

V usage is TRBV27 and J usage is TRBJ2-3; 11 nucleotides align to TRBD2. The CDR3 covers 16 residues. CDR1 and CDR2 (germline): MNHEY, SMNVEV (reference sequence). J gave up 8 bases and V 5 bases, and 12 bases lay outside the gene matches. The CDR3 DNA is TGTGCCAGCAGTCCGACCCCGACTAGCGGGGTTGGTACGCAGTATTTT. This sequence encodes CASSPTPTSGVGTQYF.

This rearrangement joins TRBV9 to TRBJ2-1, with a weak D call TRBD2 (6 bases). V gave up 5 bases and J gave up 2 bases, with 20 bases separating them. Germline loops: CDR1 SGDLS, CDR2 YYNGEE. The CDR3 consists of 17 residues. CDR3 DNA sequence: TGTGCCAGCAGTCACAACCGGGGACTTAGTACCTACAATGAGCAGTTCTTC. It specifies CASSHNRGLSTYNEQFF.

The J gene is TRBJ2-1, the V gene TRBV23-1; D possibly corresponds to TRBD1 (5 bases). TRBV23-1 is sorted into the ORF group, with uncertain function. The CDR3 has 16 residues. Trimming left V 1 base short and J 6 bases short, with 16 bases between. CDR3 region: CASSQFRRVECNEQFF. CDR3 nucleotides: TGCGCCAGCAGTCAATTCCGCAGGGTAGAGTGCAATGAGCAGTTCTTC.

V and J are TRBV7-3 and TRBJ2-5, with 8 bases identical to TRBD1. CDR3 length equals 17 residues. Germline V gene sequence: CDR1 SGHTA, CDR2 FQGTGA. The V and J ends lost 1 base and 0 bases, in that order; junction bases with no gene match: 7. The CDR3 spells CASSLSPGGSNQETQYF. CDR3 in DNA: TGTGCCAGCAGCTTAAGCCCAGGGGGCAGCAACCAAGAGACCCAGTACTTC.

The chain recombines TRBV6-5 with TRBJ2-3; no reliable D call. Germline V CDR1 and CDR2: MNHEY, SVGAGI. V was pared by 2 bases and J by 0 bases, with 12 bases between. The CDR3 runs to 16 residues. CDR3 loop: CASSYVVGGSTDTQYF. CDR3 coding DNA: TGTGCCAGCAGTTACGTGGTGGGCGGCAGCACAGATACGCAGTATTTT.

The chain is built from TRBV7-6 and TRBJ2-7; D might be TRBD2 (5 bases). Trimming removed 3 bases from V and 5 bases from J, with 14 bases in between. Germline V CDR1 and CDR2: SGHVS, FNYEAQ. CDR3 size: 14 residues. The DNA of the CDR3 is TGTGCCAGCAGCTTTGAAGCGGTACCTAACGAGCAGTACTTC. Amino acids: CASSFEAVPNEQYF.

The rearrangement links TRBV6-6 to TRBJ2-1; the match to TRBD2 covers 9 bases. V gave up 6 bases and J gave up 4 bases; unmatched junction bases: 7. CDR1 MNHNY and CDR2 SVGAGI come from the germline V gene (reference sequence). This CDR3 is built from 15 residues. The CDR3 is CASSPLAGLYNEQFF. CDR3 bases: TGTGCCAGCAGCCCTCTAGCGGGGCTTTACAATGAGCAGTTCTTC.

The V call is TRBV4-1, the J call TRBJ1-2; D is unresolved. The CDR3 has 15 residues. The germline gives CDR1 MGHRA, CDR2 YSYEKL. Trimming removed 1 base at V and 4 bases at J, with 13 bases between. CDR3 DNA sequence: TGCGCCAGCAGCCAAGGAACAGCTGCCCTCTATGGCTACACCTTC. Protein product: CASSQGTAALYGYTF.

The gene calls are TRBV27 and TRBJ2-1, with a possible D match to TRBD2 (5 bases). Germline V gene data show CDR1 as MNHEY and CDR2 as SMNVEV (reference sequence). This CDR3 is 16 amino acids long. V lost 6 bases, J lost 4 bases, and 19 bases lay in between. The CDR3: CASRPVVGDGYNEQFF. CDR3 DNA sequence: TGTGCCAGCAGACCGGTGGTCGGGGATGGGTACAATGAGCAGTTCTTC.

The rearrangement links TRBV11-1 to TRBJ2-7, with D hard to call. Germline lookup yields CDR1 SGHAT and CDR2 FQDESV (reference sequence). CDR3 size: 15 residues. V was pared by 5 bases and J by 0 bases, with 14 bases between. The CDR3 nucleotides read TGTGCCAGCAGCCCAAATCTGGAGCTCTCCTACGAGCAGTACTTC. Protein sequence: CASSPNLELSYEQYF. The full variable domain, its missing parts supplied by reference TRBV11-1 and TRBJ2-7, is EAEVAQSPRYKITEKSQAVAFWCDPISGHATLYWYRQILGQGPELLVQFQDESVVDDSQLPKDRFSAERLKGVDSTLKIQPAELGDSAMYLCASSPNLELSYEQYFGPGTRLTVT.

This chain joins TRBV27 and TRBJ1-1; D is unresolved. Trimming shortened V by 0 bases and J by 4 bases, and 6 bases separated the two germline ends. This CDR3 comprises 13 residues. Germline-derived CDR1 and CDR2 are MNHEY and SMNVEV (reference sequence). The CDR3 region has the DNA TGTGCCAGCAGTTTATCAGTGTTCACTGAAGCTTTCTTT. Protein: CASSLSVFTEAFF.

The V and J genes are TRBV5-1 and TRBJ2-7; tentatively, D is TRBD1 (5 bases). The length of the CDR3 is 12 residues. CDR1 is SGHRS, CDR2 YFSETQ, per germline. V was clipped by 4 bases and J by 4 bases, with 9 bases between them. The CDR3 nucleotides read TGCGCCAGCAGCGAGGACACTTACGAGCAGTACTTC. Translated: CASSEDTYEQYF.

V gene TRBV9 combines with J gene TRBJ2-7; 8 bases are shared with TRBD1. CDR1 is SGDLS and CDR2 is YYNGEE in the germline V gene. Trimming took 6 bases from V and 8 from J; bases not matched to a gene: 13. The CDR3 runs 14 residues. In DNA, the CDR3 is TGTGCCAGCAACCCCGGGACAGGTCCTCCAAAGCAGTACTTC. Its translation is CASNPGTGPPKQYF.